What follows are 22 T cell receptor beta chains derived from one specimen sequenced in a study of cytomegalovirus exposure and HLA in healthy donors. PCR amplification relied on 60 Vbeta primers (plus 13 Jbeta primers). Repertoires were generated with immunoSEQ multiplex PCR, while TCRdb's copy carries only in-frame clones and drops some. The table records around 100,000 clones, over 75% of them present only once. Sequencing input: PBMCs. These receptor sequences come from a male donor in good health and CMV-seropositive.

V and J are TRBV19 and TRBJ2-7; TRBD1 matches 7 bases. V trimming: 5 bases; J trimming: 0 bases; junction bases outside the gene matches: 1. Per the germline V gene, CDR1 is LNHDA and CDR2 is SQIVND (reference sequence). CDR3 length: 13 residues. DNA of the CDR3: TGTGCCAGTAGTGACAGGGCCTCCTACGAGCAGTACTTC. Translation gives CASSDRASYEQYF.

V gene TRBV28 combines with J gene TRBJ2-7, with D possibly TRBD1 on 6 matching bases. Germline CDR1 MDHEN, CDR2 SYDVKM. The CDR3 is 12 amino acids. V dropped 5 bases and J dropped 6 bases, with 11 bases sitting between them. CDR3 DNA sequence: TGTGCCAGCAGTACTACAGGGCTCGAGCAGTACTTC. It specifies CASSTTGLEQYF. Drawing the rest from reference TRBV28 and TRBJ2-7, the complete variable domain is DVKVTQSSRYLVKRTGEKVFLECVQDMDHENMFWYRQDPGLGLRLIYFSYDVKMKEKGDIPEGYSVSREKKERFSLILESASTNQTSMYLCASSTTGLEQYFGPGTRLTVT.

The chain employs TRBV19 and TRBJ1-2; D ambiguous. CDR1 is LNHDA and CDR2 is SQIVND in the germline V gene (reference sequence). Trimming removed 9 bases from V and 0 bases from J, with 11 bases in between. The CDR3 runs 13 residues. The CDR3 nucleotides are TGTGCCAGCTGGCGGGGATCTAACTATGGCTACACCTTC. Amino acids: CASWRGSNYGYTF.

V gene TRBV30 combines with J gene TRBJ2-1; 10 nucleotides line up with TRBD2. The CDR3 sequence is 15 residues long. In germline, CDR1 is GTSNPN, CDR2 SVGIG (reference sequence). Trimming removed 3 bases from V and 8 bases from J; junction bases left unmatched: 10. The CDR3 DNA is TGTGCCTGGAGCGCCTACGGACTAGCGGCCGATGAGCAGTTCTTC. This encodes CAWSAYGLAADEQFF. Complete variable domain (other parts from reference TRBV30 and TRBJ2-1): SQTIHQWPATLVQPVGSPLSLECTVEGTSNPNLYWYRQAAGRGLQLLFYSVGIGQISSEVPQNLSASRPQDRQFILSSKKLLLSDSGFYLCAWSAYGLAADEQFFGPGTRLTVL.

The chain couples TRBV7-2 to TRBJ2-3; no clear D gene. V shed 1 base and J shed 9 bases, with 8 bases lying between them. The CDR3 runs to 12 residues. Germline CDR1 SGHTA, CDR2 FQGNSA. The CDR3 sequence: CASSLDSSTQYF. The DNA for the CDR3 is TGTGCCAGCAGCTTAGATTCGAGCACGCAGTATTTT.

The V call is TRBV19, the J call TRBJ1-2; 9 bases agree with TRBD1. V dropped 4 bases and J dropped 4; count of bases not matched to a gene: 4. The germline gives CDR1 LNHDA, CDR2 SQIVND (reference sequence). The CDR3 spans 14 residues. CDR3 in DNA: TGTGCCAGTAGTACTTCGACAGGGGGCTATGGCTACACCTTC. Protein: CASSTSTGGYGYTF. The entire variable domain, with the rest obtained from reference TRBV19 and TRBJ1-2, is as follows: DGGITQSPKYLFRKEGQNVTLSCEQNLNHDAMYWYRQDPGQGLRLIYYSQIVNDFQKGDIAEGYSVSREKKESFPLTVTSAQKNPTAFYLCASSTSTGGYGYTFGSGTRLTVV.

V is TRBV7-2 and J is TRBJ1-1; 12 bases line up with TRBD1. Germline assignment: CDR1 SGHTA and CDR2 FQGNSA. The V segment lost 8 bases and the J segment 4 bases; nucleotides outside the gene matches: 5. The CDR3 is 14 residues long. The CDR3 coding sequence is TGTGCCAGCTCCGGGACAGGGGGCCTCACTGAAGCTTTCTTT. Translating it yields CASSGTGGLTEAFF.

The V gene is TRBV2, the J gene TRBJ1-6; TRBD1 matches at 8 bases. This CDR3 is built from 12 residues. CDR1 is SNHLY and CDR2 is FYNNEI in the germline V gene. V dropped 9 bases and J dropped 15; count of bases not matched to a gene: 10. The CDR3 protein is CASQGAVNLLHF. The DNA of the CDR3 is TGTGCCAGTCAGGGGGCAGTTAATCTCCTCCACTTT.

The chain joins TRBV5-6 to TRBJ2-5; 8 bases line up with TRBD1. V shed 0 bases and J 0 bases; nucleotides not matched to a gene: 4. In germline, CDR1 is SGHDT, CDR2 YYEEEE. The length of the CDR3 is 16 residues. The chain's CDR3 is CASSLGPGGYQETQYF. The CDR3 DNA reads as TGTGCCAGCAGCTTGGGGCCAGGGGGCTACCAAGAGACCCAGTACTTC.

The chain is built from TRBV25-1 and TRBJ1-2; D ambiguous. Germline values: CDR1 MGHDK, CDR2 SYGVNS. The V gene lost 6 bases and the J gene lost 0 bases, with 17 bases spanning the gap. The CDR3 consists of 16 residues. CDR3 protein: CASRKPETAPNYGYTF. CDR3 nucleotide sequence: TGTGCCAGCAGAAAACCGGAGACGGCACCTAACTATGGCTACACCTTC.

The chain recombines TRBV19 with TRBJ1-4; 7 bases line up with TRBD1. Unmatched junction bases numbered 9, after V lost 6 bases and J lost 8 bases. CDR3 length: 14 residues. CDR1 and CDR2 (germline): LNHDA, SQIVND (reference sequence). CDR3 protein: CASSRDSDTEKLFF. As DNA, the CDR3 is TGTGCCAGTAGCAGGGACAGCGATACCGAAAAACTGTTTTTT.

This chain connects TRBV29-1 to TRBJ2-7, with D possibly being TRBD2 (7 bases). Trimming removed 2 bases from V and 6 bases from J, with 11 bases in between. The CDR3 covers 12 residues. The germline V gene encodes CDR1 SQVTM and CDR2 ANQGSEA. CDR3 region: CSVELGGGEQYF. The CDR3 nucleotides read TGCAGCGTTGAATTAGGGGGGGGCGAGCAGTACTTC.

The J gene is TRBJ1-6, the V gene TRBV23-1; TRBD1 agrees at 7 bases. TRBV23-1 is an ORF, with its function uncertain. This CDR3 is built from 16 residues. Unmatched junction bases numbered 7, after V lost 6 bases and J lost 2 bases. CDR3 sequence: CASSRRQGAYNSPLHF. Here the CDR3 DNA reads TGCGCCAGCAGCCGGAGACAGGGCGCCTATAATTCACCCCTCCACTTT.

The J gene is TRBJ1-1, the V gene TRBV19; D might be TRBD1 (6 bases). The CDR3 contains 14 residues. V lost 3 bases and J 5 bases, leaving 13 bases between the germline ends. Germline V lookup: CDR1 LNHDA, CDR2 SQIVND (reference sequence). CDR3 coding DNA: TGTGCCAGTAGTATGGGGGCTTCAGTTACTGAAGCTTTCTTT. Translated: CASSMGASVTEAFF.

The chain uses TRBV2 and TRBJ1-5; D call uncertain. Trimming took off 7 bases at V and 7 bases at J, with 14 bases between the two ends. From germline, CDR1 is SNHLY and CDR2 FYNNEI. The CDR3 is 13 residues long. The CDR3 DNA follows: TGTGCCAGCATCGGGGATGGGTTGCAGCCCCAGCATTTT. Translated: CASIGDGLQPQHF.

This chain connects TRBV5-1 to TRBJ2-7; 12 nucleotides align to TRBD2. Trimming took 3 bases from V and 6 from J; bases not matched to a gene: 4. CDR3 length equals 14 residues. CDR1 and CDR2 from the germline V gene are SGHRS and YFSETQ. The CDR3 coding sequence is TGCGCCAGCAGCTCCCTAGCGGGGGGGCTCGAGCAGTACTTC. Protein: CASSSLAGGLEQYF.

This chain joins TRBV27 and TRBJ2-3, with D tentatively TRBD1 (5 bases). The V end was cut by 3 bases, the J end by 5 bases, with 15 bases between. The germline CDR1 and CDR2 sequences are MNHEY and SMNVEV (reference sequence). This CDR3 has 15 amino acids. Written as DNA, the CDR3 is TGTGCCAGCAGTTTTCTCCCGCAGGGTGGAGATACGCAGTATTTT. Translated: CASSFLPQGGDTQYF.

The chain links TRBV2 to TRBJ2-5; the D gene is possibly TRBD2 (6 bases). This CDR3 is 15 amino acids long. In germline, CDR1 is SNHLY, CDR2 FYNNEI. V lost 1 base and J 3 bases, leaving 12 bases between the germline ends. The CDR3 region has the DNA TGTGCCAGCAGTGAAGAAGGGACTGCAAAAGAGACCCAGTACTTC. Protein: CASSEEGTAKETQYF.

This clone is a singleton in its sample. V usage is TRBV4-1 and J usage is TRBJ1-2; D not resolved. The germline V and J ends were trimmed by 1 base and 3 bases, with 12 bases remaining between them. This CDR3 is built from 15 residues. Germline-derived CDR1 and CDR2 are MGHRA and YSYEKL. Written as DNA, the CDR3 is TGCGCCAGCAGCCAAGCCCCGGGGTGGGACTATGGCTACACCTTC. Translating gives CASSQAPGWDYGYTF.

This clone showed up just once. The chain has TRBV5-6 and TRBJ2-5; 7 nucleotides match TRBD2. The J call may be faulty, since TRBJ2-7 better matches the DNA end. This CDR3 contains 16 residues. The germline V gene has CDR1 SGHDT and CDR2 YYEEEE. The CDR3 DNA reads as TGTGCCAGCAGCTTGGAGGCAGGGACTACCCCCTACGAGCAGTACTTC. Translation: CASSLEAGTTPYEQYF.

This clone showed up just once. The chain carries TRBV6-1 and TRBJ1-2; no clear D. Between the trimmed V and J ends, which lost 0 bases and 0 bases, there was a span of 17 bases. Looked up from germline, CDR1 is MNHNS and CDR2 is SASEGT. The CDR3 runs to 18 residues. CDR3 loop: CASSEALRVTVTNYGYTF. The DNA for the CDR3 is TGTGCCAGCAGTGAAGCCCTTCGGGTGACGGTGACTAACTATGGCTACACCTTC.

This chain joins TRBV6-1 and TRBJ2-7, with 12 bases identical to TRBD2. In germline, CDR1 is MNHNS, CDR2 SASEGT. J gave up 4 bases and V 3 bases, and 16 bases lay outside the gene matches. The CDR3 covers 19 residues. The CDR3 coding sequence is TGTGCCAGCAGTGACCGACTAGCGGGGGCCCTAAACACACCTTACGAGCAGTACTTC. Translating it yields CASSDRLAGALNTPYEQYF.